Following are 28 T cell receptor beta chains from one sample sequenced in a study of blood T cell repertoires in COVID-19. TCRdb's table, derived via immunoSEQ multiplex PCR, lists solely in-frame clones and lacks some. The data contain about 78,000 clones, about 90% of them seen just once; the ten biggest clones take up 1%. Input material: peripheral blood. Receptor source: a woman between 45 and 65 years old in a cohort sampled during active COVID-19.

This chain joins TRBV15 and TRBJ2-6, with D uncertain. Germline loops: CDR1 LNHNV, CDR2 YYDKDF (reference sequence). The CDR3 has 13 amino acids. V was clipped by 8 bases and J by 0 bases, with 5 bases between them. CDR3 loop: CATRSSGANVLTF. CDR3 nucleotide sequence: TGTGCCACCCGGAGCTCTGGGGCCAACGTCCTGACTTTC.

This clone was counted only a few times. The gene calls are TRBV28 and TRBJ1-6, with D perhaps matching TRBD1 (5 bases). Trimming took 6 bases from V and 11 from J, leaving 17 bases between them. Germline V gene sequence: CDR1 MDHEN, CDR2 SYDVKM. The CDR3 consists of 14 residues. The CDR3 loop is CASRPDTGGTPLHF. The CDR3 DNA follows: TGTGCCAGCAGGCCGGACACGGGAGGGACACCCCTCCACTTT.

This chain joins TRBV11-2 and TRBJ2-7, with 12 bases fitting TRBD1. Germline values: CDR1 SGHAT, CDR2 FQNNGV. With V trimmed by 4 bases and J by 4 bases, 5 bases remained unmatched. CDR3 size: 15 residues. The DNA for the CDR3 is TGTGCCAGCAGCTGGGGGGGACAGGGGGCGTACGAGCAGTACTTC. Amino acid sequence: CASSWGGQGAYEQYF. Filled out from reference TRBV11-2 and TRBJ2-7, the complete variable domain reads EAGVAQSPRYKIIEKRQSVAFWCNPISGHATLYWYQQILGQGPKLLIQFQNNGVVDDSQLPKDRFSAERLKGVDSTLKIQPAKLEDSAVYLCASSWGGQGAYEQYFGPGTRLTVT.

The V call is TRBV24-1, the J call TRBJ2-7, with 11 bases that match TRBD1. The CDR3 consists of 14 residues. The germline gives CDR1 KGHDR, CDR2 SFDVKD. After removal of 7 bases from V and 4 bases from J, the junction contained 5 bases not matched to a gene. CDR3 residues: CATSEGTGGYEQYF. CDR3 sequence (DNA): TGTGCCACCAGCGAAGGGACAGGGGGATACGAGCAGTACTTC.

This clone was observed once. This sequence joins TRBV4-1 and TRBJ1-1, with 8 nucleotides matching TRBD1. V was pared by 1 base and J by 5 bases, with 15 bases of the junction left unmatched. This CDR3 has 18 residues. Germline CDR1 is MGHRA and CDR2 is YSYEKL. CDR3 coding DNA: TGCGCCAGCAGCCAAGCCCAGCAGGGGGCGCTTCTTAGGACTGAAGCTTTCTTT. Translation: CASSQAQQGALLRTEAFF.

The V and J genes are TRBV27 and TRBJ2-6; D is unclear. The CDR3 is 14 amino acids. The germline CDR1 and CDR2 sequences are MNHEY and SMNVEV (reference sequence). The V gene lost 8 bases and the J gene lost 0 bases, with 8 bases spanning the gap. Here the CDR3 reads CASATPSGANVLTF. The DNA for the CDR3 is TGTGCCAGCGCTACTCCCTCTGGGGCCAACGTCCTGACTTTC. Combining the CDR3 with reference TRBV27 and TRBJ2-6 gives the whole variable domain EAQVTQNPRYLITVTGKKLTVTCSQNMNHEYMSWYRQDPGLGLRQIYYSMNVEVTDKGDVPEGYKVSRKEKRNFPLILESPSPNQTSLYFCASATPSGANVLTFGAGSRLTVL.

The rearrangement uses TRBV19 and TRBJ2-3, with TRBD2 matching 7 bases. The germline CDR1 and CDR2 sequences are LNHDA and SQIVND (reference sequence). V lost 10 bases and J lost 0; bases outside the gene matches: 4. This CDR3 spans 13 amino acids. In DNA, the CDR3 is TGTGCCACCGCTAGCGGTAGCACAGATACGCAGTATTTT. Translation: CATASGSTDTQYF.

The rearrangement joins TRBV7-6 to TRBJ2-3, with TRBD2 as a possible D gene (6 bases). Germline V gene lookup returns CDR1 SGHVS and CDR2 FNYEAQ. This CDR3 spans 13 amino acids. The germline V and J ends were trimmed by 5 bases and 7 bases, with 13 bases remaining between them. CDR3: CASSPLLANTQYF. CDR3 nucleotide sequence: TGTGCCAGCAGCCCATTACTAGCTAATACGCAGTATTTT.

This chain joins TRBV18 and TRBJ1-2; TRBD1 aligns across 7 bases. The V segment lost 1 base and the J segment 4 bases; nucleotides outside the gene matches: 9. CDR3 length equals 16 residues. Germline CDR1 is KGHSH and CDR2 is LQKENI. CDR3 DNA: TGTGCCAGCTCACCACTTCGACAGGGAGAGGCCTATGGCTACACCTTC. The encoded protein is CASSPLRQGEAYGYTF.

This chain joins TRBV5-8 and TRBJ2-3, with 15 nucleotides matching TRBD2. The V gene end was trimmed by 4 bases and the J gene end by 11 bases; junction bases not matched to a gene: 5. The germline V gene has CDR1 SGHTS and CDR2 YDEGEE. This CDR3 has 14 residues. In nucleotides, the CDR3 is TGTGCCAGCAGCGGACTAGCGGGAGGGCTGGGGCAGTATTTT. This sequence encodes CASSGLAGGLGQYF.

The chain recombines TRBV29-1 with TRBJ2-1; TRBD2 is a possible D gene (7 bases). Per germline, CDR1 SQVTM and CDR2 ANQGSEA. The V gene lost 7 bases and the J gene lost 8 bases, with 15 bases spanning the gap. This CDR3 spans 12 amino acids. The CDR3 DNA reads TGCAGCGGTAGTGGGGGGGGCGATGAGCAGTTCTTC. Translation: CSGSGGGDEQFF.

Here the CDR3 reads CASSRLRGTRDEQYF. The CDR3 DNA is TGTGCCAGCAGCCGACTACGTGGGACTCGGGACGAGCAGTACTTC. This chain connects TRBV6-5 to TRBJ2-7; the D gene is possibly TRBD2 (6 bases). CDR1 is MNHEY, CDR2 SVGAGI, per germline. V lost 6 bases and J lost 5, with 20 bases in between. The CDR3 contains 15 residues.

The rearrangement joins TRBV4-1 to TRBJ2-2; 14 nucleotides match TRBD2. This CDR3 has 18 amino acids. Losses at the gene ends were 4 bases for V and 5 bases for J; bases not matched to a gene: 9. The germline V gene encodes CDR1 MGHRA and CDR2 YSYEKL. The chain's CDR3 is CASSPGGLAGVGTGELFF. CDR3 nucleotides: TGCGCCAGCAGCCCCGGGGGACTAGCGGGAGTAGGGACCGGGGAGCTGTTTTTT.

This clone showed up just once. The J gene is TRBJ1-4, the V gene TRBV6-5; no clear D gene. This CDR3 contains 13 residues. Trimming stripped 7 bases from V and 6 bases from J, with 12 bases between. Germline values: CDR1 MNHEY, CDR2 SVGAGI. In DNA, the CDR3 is TGTGCCAGCAAGGAGACTGTCTATGAAAAACTGTTTTTT. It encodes CASKETVYEKLFF.

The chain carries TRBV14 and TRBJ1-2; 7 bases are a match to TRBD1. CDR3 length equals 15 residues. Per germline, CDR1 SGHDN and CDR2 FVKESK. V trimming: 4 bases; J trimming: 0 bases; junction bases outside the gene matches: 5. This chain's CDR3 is CASSPGTAPNYGYTF. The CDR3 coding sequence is TGTGCCAGCAGCCCCGGGACAGCTCCTAACTATGGCTACACCTTC.

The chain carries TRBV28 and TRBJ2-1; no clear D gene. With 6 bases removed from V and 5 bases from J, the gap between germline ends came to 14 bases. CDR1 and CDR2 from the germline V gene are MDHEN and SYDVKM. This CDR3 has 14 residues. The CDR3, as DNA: TGTGCCAGCAGCTCCGGAGTTAAGGACAATGAGCAGTTCTTC. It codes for CASSSGVKDNEQFF.

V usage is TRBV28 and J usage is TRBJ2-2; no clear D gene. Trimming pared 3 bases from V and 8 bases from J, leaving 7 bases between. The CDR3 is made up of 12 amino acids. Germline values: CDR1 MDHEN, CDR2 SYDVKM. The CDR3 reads CASSLWAGELFF. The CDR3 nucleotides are TGTGCCAGCAGTTTGTGGGCTGGGGAGCTGTTTTTT.

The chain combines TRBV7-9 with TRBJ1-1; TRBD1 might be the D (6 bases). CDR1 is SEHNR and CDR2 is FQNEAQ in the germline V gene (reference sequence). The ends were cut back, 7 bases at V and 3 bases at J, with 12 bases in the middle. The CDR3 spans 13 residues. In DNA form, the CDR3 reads TGTGCCAGCACTAGTCCAGGGGACACTGAAGCTTTCTTT. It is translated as CASTSPGDTEAFF.

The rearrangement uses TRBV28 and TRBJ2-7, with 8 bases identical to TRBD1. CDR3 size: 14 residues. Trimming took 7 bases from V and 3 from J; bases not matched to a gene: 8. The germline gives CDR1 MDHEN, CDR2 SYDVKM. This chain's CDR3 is CASTSGQALYEQYF. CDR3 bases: TGTGCCAGCACCTCGGGACAGGCCCTCTACGAGCAGTACTTC.

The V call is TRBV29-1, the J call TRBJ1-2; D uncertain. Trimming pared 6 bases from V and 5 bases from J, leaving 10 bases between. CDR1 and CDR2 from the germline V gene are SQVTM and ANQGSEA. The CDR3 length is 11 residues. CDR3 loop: CSVLTEYGYTF. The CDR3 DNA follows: TGCAGCGTCCTGACGGAGTATGGCTACACCTTC.

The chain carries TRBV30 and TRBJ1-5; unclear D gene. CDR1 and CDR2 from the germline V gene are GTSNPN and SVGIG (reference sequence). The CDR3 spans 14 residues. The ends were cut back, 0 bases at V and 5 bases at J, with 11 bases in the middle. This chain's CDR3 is CAWSVGSNDQPQHF. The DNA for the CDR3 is TGTGCCTGGAGTGTCGGGTCAAACGATCAGCCCCAGCATTTT.

The CDR3 loop reads CASRYNRNSDGYTF. The CDR3, as DNA: TGTGCCAGCAGGTATAATCGAAACTCTGATGGCTACACCTTC. V and J are TRBV7-3 and TRBJ1-2; the D is unclear. CDR1 is SGHTA and CDR2 is FQGTGA in the germline V gene. Trimming took 6 bases from V and 6 from J, leaving 17 bases between them. The CDR3 loop spans 14 amino acids.

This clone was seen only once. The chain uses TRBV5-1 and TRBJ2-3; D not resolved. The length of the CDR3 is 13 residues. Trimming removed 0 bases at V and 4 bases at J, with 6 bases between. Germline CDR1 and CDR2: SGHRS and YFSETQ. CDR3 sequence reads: CASSLAGSDTQYF. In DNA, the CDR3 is TGCGCCAGCAGCTTGGCGGGTTCAGATACGCAGTATTTT.

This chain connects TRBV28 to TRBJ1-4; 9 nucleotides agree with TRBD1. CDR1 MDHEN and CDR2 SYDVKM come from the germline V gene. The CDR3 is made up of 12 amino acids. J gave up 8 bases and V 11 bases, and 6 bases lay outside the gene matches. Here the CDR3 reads CAGQGLGEKLFF. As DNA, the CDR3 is TGTGCCGGACAGGGGTTAGGCGAAAAACTGTTTTTT. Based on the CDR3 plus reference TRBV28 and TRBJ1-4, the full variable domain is DVKVTQSSRYLVKRTGEKVFLECVQDMDHENMFWYRQDPGLGLRLIYFSYDVKMKEKGDIPEGYSVSREKKERFSLILESASTNQTSMYLCAGQGLGEKLFFGSGTQLSVL.

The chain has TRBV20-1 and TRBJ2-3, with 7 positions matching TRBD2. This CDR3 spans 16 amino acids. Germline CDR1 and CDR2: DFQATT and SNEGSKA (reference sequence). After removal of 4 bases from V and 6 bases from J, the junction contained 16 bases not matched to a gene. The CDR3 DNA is TGCAGTGCTACTGAGTTCGGGGGAGGGCGGGAGGATACGCAGTATTTT. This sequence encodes CSATEFGGGREDTQYF.

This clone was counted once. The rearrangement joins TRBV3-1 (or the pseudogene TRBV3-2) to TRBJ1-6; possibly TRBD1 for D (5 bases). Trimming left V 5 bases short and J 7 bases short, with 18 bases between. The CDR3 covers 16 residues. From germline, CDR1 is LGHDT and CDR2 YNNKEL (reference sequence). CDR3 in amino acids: CASSFRQSAGNSPLHF. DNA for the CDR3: TGTGCCAGCAGCTTTCGACAGTCCGCGGGGAATTCACCCCTCCACTTT.

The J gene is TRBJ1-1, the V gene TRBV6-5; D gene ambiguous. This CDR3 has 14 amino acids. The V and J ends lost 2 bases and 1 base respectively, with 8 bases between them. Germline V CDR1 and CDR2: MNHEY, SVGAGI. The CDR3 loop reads CASSYRGKNTEAFF. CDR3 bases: TGTGCCAGCAGTTACCGGGGTAAGAACACTGAAGCTTTCTTT.

As DNA, the CDR3 is TGCAGTGCTAGAAGCCTCCCTGGCTACACCTTC. It specifies CSARSLPGYTF. This sequence joins TRBV20-1 and TRBJ1-2; D call uncertain. Germline CDR1 reads DFQATT; CDR2 reads SNEGSKA (reference sequence). There are 11 residues in the CDR3. V lost 2 bases and J lost 7, with 8 bases in between.